This TCR beta chain came from a study of blood T cells in healthy people across ages. Study outcomes and limitations: Researchers judged that diversity estimates from one million T cells fell short of true values.

Remarks on this clonotype: Its antigen is undetermined.

For the second PCR, which ran for roughly 7 to 11 cycles, a sample-barcoded 5' primer and a J-beta primer mix were used. TCRdb analysed the 5' RACE reads with MiXCR anew, one entry per CDR3 protein. The sample has 780,000 or so distinct CDR3 sequences, 20% to 25% seen once; the top ten hold around 3.6%. CDR1 and CDR2 from the germline V gene are SGHTA and FQGNSA. V lost 1 base, J lost 0 bases, and 12 bases lay in between. The CDR3 is made up of 16 amino acids. These data are also associated with another study on T cells of mothers and their children.

Sequenced material: blood. The receptor's source is a boy between 10 and 17 years old in good health. The rearrangement links TRBV7-2 to TRBJ1-1; D gene ambiguous. The CDR3 DNA follows: TGTGCCAGCAGCTTAGTTTCGAATTACCTGAACACTGAAGCTTTCTTT. Its protein product is CASSLVSNYLNTEAFF.